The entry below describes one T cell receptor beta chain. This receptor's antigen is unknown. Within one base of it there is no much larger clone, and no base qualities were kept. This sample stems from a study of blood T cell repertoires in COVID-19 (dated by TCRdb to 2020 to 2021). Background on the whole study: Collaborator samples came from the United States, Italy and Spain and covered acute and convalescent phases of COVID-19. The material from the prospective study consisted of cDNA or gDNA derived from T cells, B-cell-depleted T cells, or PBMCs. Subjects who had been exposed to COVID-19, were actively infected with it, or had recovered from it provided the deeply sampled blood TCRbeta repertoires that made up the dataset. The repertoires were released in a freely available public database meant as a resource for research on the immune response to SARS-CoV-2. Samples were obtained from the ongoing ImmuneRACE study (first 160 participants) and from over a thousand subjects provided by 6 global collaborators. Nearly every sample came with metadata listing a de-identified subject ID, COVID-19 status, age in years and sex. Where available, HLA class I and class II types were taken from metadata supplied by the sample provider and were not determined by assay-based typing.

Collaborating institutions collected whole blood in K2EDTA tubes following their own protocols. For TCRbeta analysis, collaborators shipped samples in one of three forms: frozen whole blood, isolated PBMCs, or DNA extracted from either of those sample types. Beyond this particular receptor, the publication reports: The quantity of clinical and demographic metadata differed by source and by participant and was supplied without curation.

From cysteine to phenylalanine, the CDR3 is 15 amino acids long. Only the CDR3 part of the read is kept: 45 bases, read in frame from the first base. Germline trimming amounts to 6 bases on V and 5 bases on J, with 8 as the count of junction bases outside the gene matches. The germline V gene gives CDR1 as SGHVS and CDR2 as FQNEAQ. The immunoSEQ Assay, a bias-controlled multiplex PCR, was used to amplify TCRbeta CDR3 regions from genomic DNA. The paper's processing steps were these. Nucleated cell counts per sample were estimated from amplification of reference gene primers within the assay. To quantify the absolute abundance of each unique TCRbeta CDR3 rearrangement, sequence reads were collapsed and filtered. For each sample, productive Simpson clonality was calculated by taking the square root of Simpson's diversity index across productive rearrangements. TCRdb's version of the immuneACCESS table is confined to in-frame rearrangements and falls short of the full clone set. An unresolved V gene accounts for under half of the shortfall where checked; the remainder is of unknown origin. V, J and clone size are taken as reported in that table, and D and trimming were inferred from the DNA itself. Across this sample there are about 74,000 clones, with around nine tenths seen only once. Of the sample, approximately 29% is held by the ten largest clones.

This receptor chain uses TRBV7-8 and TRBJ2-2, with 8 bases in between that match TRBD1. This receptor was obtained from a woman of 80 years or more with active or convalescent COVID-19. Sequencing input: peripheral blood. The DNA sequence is TGTGCCAGCAGACAATGGCAGGGGGCGACCGGGGAGCTGTTTTTT. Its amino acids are CASRQWQGATGELFF.